Listed below are T cell receptor beta chains from one sample, sequenced in a study of naive and memory T cell subsets. TCRdb fed the UMI-ligation and nested PCR reads into MiXCR, producing one record per CDR3 protein. The sample includes more than 100,000 distinct CDR3 sequences, approximately 37% seen only once; the top ten take less than 1%. Sequenced material: central memory CD4+ T cells from blood. The receptors stem from a human donor in good health. CDR3s include the opening cysteine and the closing phenylalanine or tryptophan. A D gene is named only where the DNA matches it firmly. The size field is filled for only some rows; it gives once, few, many or a size class.

V	D	size	J	DNA	CDR3
TRBV7-2	-	many	TRBJ2-1	TGTGCCAGCAGCTTAGCCCCGTCCAGCTCCTACAATGAGCAGTTCTTC	CASSLAPSSSYNEQFF
TRBV18	TRBD2	-	TRBJ2-3	TGTGCCAGCTCACCGCCCAGGGAGGGCCCTCGTACGCAGTATTTT	CASSPPREGPRTQYF
TRBV6-2/TRBV6-3	TRBD2	-	TRBJ2-2	TGTGCCAGCAGTCCCCCTAGCGGGGGCACCGGGGAGCTGTTTTTT	CASSPPSGGTGELFF
TRBV20-1	-	few	TRBJ1-1	TGCAGTGCTAGAGATCCAGGGGTTGCCCGAACTGAAGCTTTCTTT	CSARDPGVARTEAFF
TRBV29-1	TRBD1	few	TRBJ2-7	TGCAGCACCAACAACAGGGGGCGCTCCGAGCAGTACTTC	CSTNNRGRSEQYF
TRBV6-2/TRBV6-3	-	few	TRBJ2-3	TGTGCCAGCAGTGGGACCGAAGATACGCAGTATTTT	CASSGTEDTQYF
TRBV10-3	TRBD1	few	TRBJ2-7	TGTGCCATCAGTTTTGGACAGGGGGCTGACGAGCAGTACTTC	CAISFGQGADEQYF
TRBV2	-	few	TRBJ2-1	TGTGCCAGCAGTGAAGTCAGCTCCTACAATGAGCAGTTCTTC	CASSEVSSYNEQFF
TRBV10-3	TRBD2	few	TRBJ2-7	TGTGCCATCAGTGACCCCAGTAGCGGGATCCGGGACGAGCAGTACTTC	CAISDPSSGIRDEQYF
TRBV15	-	once	TRBJ1-1	TGTGCCGCTAGTTACGGCGTGAACACTGAAGCTTTCTTT	CAASYGVNTEAFF
TRBV12-2	-	few	TRBJ2-1	TGTGCAAGTCGCTTAGGGGCCCAGGACTACAGCTATTACAATGAGCAGTTCTTC	CASRLGAQDYSYYNEQFF
TRBV6-2/TRBV6-3	-	many	TRBJ2-2	TGTGCCATCTCGATTTGGGGCGGCACCGGGGAGCTGTTTTTT	CAISIWGGTGELFF
TRBV2	-	-	TRBJ2-2	TGTGCCAGCAAGGACAAAACGGGGTCCGGGGAGCTGTTTTTT	CASKDKTGSGELFF
TRBV28	-	-	TRBJ2-7	TGTGCCAGCAGCCCCACCCGTGGCAGGGATGAGTACTTC	CASSPTRGRDEYF
TRBV9	TRBD2	few	TRBJ2-3	TGTGCCAGCAGCGTAAGTAGCGGGAGGGCCGGAGATACGCAGTATTTT	CASSVSSGRAGDTQYF
TRBV11-2	TRBD1	-	TRBJ2-7	TGTGCCAGCAGCTTCCGGGACAGCACCTACGAGCAGTACTTC	CASSFRDSTYEQYF
TRBV7-8	TRBD2	few	TRBJ2-2	TGTGCCAGCAGCTTAGGCGCCGGGACTAGCGGCACCGGGGAGCTGTTTTTT	CASSLGAGTSGTGELFF
TRBV11-1	-	-	TRBJ2-1	TGTGCCAGCAGCTTAGGCGGAAAATACAATGAGCAGTTCTTC	CASSLGGKYNEQFF
TRBV19	-	-	TRBJ2-7	TGTGCCAGTAGAGATCTGACAGGCCGCTACGAGCAGTACTTC	CASRDLTGRYEQYF
TRBV5-1	-	once	TRBJ1-1	TGCGCCAGCAGCTTGAGGGGGACCACAAGTGAAGCTTTCTTT	CASSLRGTTSEAFF
TRBV5-1	TRBD2	-	TRBJ2-7	TGCGCCAGCAGCTTGGCCGGGACTAGCGTCGACGAGCAGTACTTC	CASSLAGTSVDEQYF
TRBV30	-	-	TRBJ2-1	TGTGCCTGGAAATCATCCAGTTATGTGGTCGAGCAGTTCTTC	CAWKSSSYVVEQFF
TRBV12-3/TRBV12-4	-	few	TRBJ2-1	TGTGCCAGCAGTTTAGCGGAACTAGTCCTTAGGAATGAGCAGTTCTTC	CASSLAELVLRNEQFF
TRBV29-1	TRBD2	-	TRBJ2-7	TGCAGCGTGACCACCGGGACTAGCTCCTACGAGCAGTACTTC	CSVTTGTSSYEQYF
TRBV20-1	-	-	TRBJ1-5	TGCAGTGCTAGACCCTATGCCTCAGGGATCAATCAGCCCCAGCATTTT	CSARPYASGINQPQHF
TRBV4-1	-	few	TRBJ2-2	TGCGCCAGCAGCCAAGTGAATCAGTGGGAGAACACCGGGGAGCTGTTTTTT	CASSQVNQWENTGELFF
TRBV19	-	-	TRBJ1-5	TGTGCCAGTAGCCAACAGGGAGATCAGCCCCAGCATTTT	CASSQQGDQPQHF
TRBV28	-	-	TRBJ2-5	TGTGCCAGCAAACCCATAGGGGGAGCGACGAAAGAGACCCAGTACTTC	CASKPIGGATKETQYF
TRBV20-1	-	few	TRBJ2-6	TGCAGTGCCCAGAGCAGGGGCACTGGGGCCAACGTCCTGACTTTC	CSAQSRGTGANVLTF
TRBV5-4	TRBD2	-	TRBJ2-7	TGTGCCAGCAGCAACGGACTAGCGGGACACTCAGGGGAGCAGTACTTC	CASSNGLAGHSGEQYF
TRBV28	-	few	TRBJ1-4	TGTGCCAGCAGAACACAGGGCGGGTTGAAAAAACTGTTTTTT	CASRTQGGLKKLFF
TRBV28	-	-	TRBJ2-7	TGTGCCAGCGAGCCCCTCGGGCGGGGTCCCTACGAGCAGTACTTC	CASEPLGRGPYEQYF
TRBV5-1	TRBD2	few	TRBJ2-7	TGCGCCAGCAGCCCGGGGAGCGGGGACTACGAGCAGTACTTC	CASSPGSGDYEQYF
TRBV6-5	TRBD2	-	TRBJ2-3	TGTGCCAGCAGTCCCTTGACTAGCGGGAGTCATACGCAGTATTTT	CASSPLTSGSHTQYF
TRBV30	TRBD1	-	TRBJ2-7	TGTGCCTGGAGTGCCCGGGACAGGCAGTACTTC	CAWSARDRQYF
TRBV11-2	-	-	TRBJ1-6	TGTGCCAGCAGCTTAAACAGGAATAATTCACCCCTCCACTTT	CASSLNRNNSPLHF
TRBV30	TRBD1	many	TRBJ2-5	TGTGCCTGGAGGCGCCGGGACAGGGGTAGGAAGACCCAGTACTTC	CAWRRRDRGRKTQYF